The clone carrying this T cell receptor beta chain was recorded once. CDR1 SGHRS and CDR2 YFSETQ come from the germline V gene. This CDR3 has 14 residues. Trimming removed 1 base from V and 9 bases from J; junction bases left unmatched: 4. The sample is drawn from a study of blood T cell repertoires in COVID-19. Study as a whole: There were acute and convalescent COVID-19 samples, and they came from the United States, Italy and Spain. PBMCs, B-cell-depleted T cells, or T cells provided the cDNA or gDNA that made up the material.

Generated by immunoSEQ multiplex PCR, the TCRdb table keeps only in-frame clones and is missing some. The table includes about 200,000 clones, over 85% detected once. The chain has TRBV5-1 and TRBJ1-6, with 7 bases lining up with TRBD1. Input material: PBMCs or T cells enriched from blood (not recorded which). The origin of this receptor is a woman aged 25 to 39 with acute COVID-19. CDR3 sequence (DNA): TGCGCCAGCAGCTTGACAGGGGAGAGTTCACCCCTCCACTTT. Translating it yields CASSLTGESSPLHF.